This TCR beta chain is drawn from a study of blood T cell repertoires in COVID-19 (dated by TCRdb to the early 2020s). Turning to the overall study: The collaborator samples originated in the United States, Italy and Spain and spanned the acute and convalescent phases of COVID-19. The material from the prospective study consisted of cDNA or gDNA derived from T cells, B-cell-depleted T cells, or PBMCs. Subjects who had been exposed to COVID-19, were actively infected with it, or had recovered from it provided the deeply sampled blood TCRbeta repertoires that made up the dataset. The repertoires were released in a freely available public database meant as a resource for research on the immune response to SARS-CoV-2. The samples were drawn from two sources: the first 160 participants of the ongoing ImmuneRACE study, and fewer than 1,500 subjects contributed by 6 global collaborators. The sample metadata nearly always contained a de-identified subject ID, COVID-19 status, age in years and sex. Where available, HLA class I and class II types were obtained from metadata supplied by the sample provider rather than from assay-based typing.

Deletion took 3 bases off V and 1 base off J, with a span of 12 bases between the germline ends. The CDR3 measures 15 amino acids from cysteine to phenylalanine. The only DNA kept is the CDR3, 45 bases in frame from the first base. Reading the germline V gene gives CDR1 KGHSH and CDR2 LQKENI. TCRbeta CDR3 regions were amplified from genomic DNA by means of the immunoSEQ Assay, a bias-controlled multiplex PCR. On the study's bioinformatics: Nucleated cell counts per sample were estimated from amplification of reference gene primers within the assay. To quantify the absolute abundance of each unique TCRbeta CDR3 rearrangement, sequence reads were collapsed and filtered. Productive Simpson clonality was computed per sample as the square root of Simpson's diversity index over productive rearrangements. Drawn from immuneACCESS, this table holds only the in-frame rearrangements with V and J called that TCRdb kept. Clones are partly lost; checked studies trace under half to an unresolved V gene and leave the rest unexplained. The V and J calls and clone size are taken from that table; D and trimming were inferred from the DNA. Across this sample there are about 170,000 clones, with about 86% seen only once. Roughly a tenth of the sample is held by the ten biggest clonotypes.

Overall results and qualifications from the work: Clinical and demographic metadata were provided uncurated, with the amount varying by source and participant.

Collaborating institutions collected whole blood in K2EDTA tubes following their own protocols. For TCRbeta analysis, collaborators shipped samples as frozen whole blood, isolated PBMCs, or DNA extracted from either of those sample types. Details on this clone: It has no known antigen specificity. No base quality information exists; no much larger clone differs at one position.

The TCR sequence derives from an older man with active or convalescent COVID-19. The sequenced sample consisted of peripheral blood. This chain is built from TRBV18 and TRBJ1-2, with TRBD1 tentatively as D gene (5 bases match). The CDR3 amino acid sequence is: CASSPTGQINYGYTF. The DNA reads as follows: TGTGCCAGCTCACCTACCGGACAAATTAACTATGGCTACACCTTC.